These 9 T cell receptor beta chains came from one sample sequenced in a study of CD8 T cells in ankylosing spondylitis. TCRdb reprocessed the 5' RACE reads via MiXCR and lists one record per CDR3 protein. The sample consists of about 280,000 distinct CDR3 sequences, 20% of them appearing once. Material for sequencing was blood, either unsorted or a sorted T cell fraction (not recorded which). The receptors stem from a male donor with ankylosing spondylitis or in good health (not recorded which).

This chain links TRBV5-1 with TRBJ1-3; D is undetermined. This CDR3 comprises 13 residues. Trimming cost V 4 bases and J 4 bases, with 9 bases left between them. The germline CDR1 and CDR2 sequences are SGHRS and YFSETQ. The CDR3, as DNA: TGCGCCAGCAGCCCCGACATCGGAAACACCATATATTTT. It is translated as CASSPDIGNTIYF.

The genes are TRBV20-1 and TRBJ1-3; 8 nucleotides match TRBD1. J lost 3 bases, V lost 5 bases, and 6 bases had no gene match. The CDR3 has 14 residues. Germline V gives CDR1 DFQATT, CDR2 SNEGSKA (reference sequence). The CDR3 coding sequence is TGCAGTGCTCCCTCCAGGGGGCTTGGAAACACCATATATTTT. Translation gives CSAPSRGLGNTIYF.

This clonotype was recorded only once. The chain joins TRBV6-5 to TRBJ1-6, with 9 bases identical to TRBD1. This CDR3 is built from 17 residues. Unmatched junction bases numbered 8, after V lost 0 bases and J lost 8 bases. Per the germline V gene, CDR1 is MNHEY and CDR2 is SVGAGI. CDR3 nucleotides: TGTGCCAGCAGTTACTCCTCGACAGGGGGAGTTTATTCACCCCTCCACTTT. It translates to CASSYSSTGGVYSPLHF.

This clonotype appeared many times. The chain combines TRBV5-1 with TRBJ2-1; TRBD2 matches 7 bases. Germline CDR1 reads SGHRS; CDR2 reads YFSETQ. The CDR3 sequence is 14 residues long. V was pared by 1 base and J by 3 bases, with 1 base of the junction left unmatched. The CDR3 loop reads CASSLPGGYNEQFF. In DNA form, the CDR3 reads TGCGCCAGCAGCTTGCCGGGGGGCTACAATGAGCAGTTCTTC.

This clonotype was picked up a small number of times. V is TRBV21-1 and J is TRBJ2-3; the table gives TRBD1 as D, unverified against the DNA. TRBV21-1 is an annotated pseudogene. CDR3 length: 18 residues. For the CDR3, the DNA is TGTGCCAGCAGCAAAACCCTGGACAGGGCAACTAGCACAGATACGCAGTATTTT. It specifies CASSKTLDRATSTDTQYF.

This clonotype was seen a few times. This CDR3 reads CAISESLGAGGYTF. In DNA, the CDR3 is TGTGCCATCAGTGAGTCTTTGGGCGCCGGGGGCTACACCTTC. J is TRBJ1-2 and V is TRBV10-3; D is unclear. Germline V gives CDR1 ENHRY, CDR2 SYGVKD. Trimming cost V 0 bases and J 8 bases, with 13 bases left between them. The CDR3 runs 14 residues.

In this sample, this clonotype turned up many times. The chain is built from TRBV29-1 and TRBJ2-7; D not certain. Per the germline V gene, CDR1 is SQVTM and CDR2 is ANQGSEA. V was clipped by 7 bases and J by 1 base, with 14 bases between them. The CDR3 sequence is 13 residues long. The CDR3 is CSALGAQSYEQYV. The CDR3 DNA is TGCAGCGCCCTGGGCGCACAATCCTACGAGCAGTACGTC.

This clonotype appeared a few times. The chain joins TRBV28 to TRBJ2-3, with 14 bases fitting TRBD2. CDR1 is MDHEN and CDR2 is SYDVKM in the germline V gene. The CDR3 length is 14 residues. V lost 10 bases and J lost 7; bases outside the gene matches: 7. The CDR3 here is CATVGLAGVHTQYF. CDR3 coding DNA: TGTGCCACCGTGGGACTAGCGGGAGTACATACGCAGTATTTT.

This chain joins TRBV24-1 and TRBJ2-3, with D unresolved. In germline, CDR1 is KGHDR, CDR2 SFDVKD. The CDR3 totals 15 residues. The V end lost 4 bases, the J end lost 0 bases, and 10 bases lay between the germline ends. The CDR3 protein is CATSENFGSTDTQYF. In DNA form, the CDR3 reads TGTGCCACCAGTGAAAACTTTGGCAGCACAGATACGCAGTATTTT.